The 11 T cell receptor beta chains listed next were all sequenced from one sample in a study of the immune and genomic landscape of osteosarcoma. Libraries were prepared by immunoSEQ multiplex PCR; TCRdb keeps only in-frame clonotypes and omits some of them. The sample lists 2,500 to 3,000 clones, approximately 78% occurring once. Sequencing used metastatic tumor tissue from the lung. The receptors here all came from a woman aged 18-29 years with osteosarcoma.

The chain combines TRBV11-2 with TRBJ1-4, with 9 nucleotides matching TRBD1. There are 15 residues in the CDR3. Germline V gene lookup returns CDR1 SGHAT and CDR2 FQNNGV. The ends lost 1 base at V and 7 bases at J; junction bases unmatched: 4. DNA of the CDR3: TGTGCCAGCAGCTTAGGGGACAGGGACGCTGAAAAACTGTTTTTT. Its protein is CASSLGDRDAEKLFF.

This clone appeared once. DNA for the CDR3: TGTGCCAGCAGGGTTGGGACAGGGGGTCGGGATGAGCAGTTCTTC. This translates into CASRVGTGGRDEQFF. This sequence joins TRBV2 and TRBJ2-1, with 11 positions matching TRBD1. The CDR3 consists of 15 residues. V lost 6 bases, J lost 8 bases, and 9 bases stayed unmatched. The germline V gene has CDR1 SNHLY and CDR2 FYNNEI.

This clone came up once. The DNA of the CDR3 is TGCGCCAGCAGCTTAACAGGGGTCTCCTACAATGAGCAGTTCTTC. The encoded protein is CASSLTGVSYNEQFF. This chain uses TRBV5-1 with TRBJ2-1, with TRBD1 matching 7 bases. Germline V gives CDR1 SGHRS, CDR2 YFSETQ. The CDR3 consists of 15 residues. The V and J ends lost 2 bases and 0 bases, in that order; junction bases with no gene match: 2.

V is TRBV2 and J is TRBJ2-7; the match to TRBD2 covers 7 bases. The CDR3 is 12 amino acids. V shed 4 bases, J shed 7 bases, and the junction held 4 bases outside the gene matches. Looked up from germline, CDR1 is SNHLY and CDR2 is FYNNEI. The CDR3 DNA sequence: TGTGCCAGCAGTGCCCGCGGGGGAGAGCAGTACTTC. Amino acids: CASSARGGEQYF.

The chain recombines TRBV7-2 with TRBJ2-1; 8 nucleotides line up with TRBD1. Germline values: CDR1 SGHTA, CDR2 FQGNSA. The CDR3 runs to 12 residues. The V segment lost 6 bases and the J segment 10 bases; nucleotides outside the gene matches: 5. CDR3 nucleotide sequence: TGTGCCAGCAGTCCGTCAGGGGGCGAGCAGTTCTTC. This sequence encodes CASSPSGGEQFF.

The V and J genes are TRBV4-3 and TRBJ2-1, with TRBD1 matching 8 bases. CDR1 is LGHNA, CDR2 YSLEER, per germline. Trimming at V came to 1 base and at J to 15 bases, leaving 5 bases not matched to a gene. This CDR3 comprises 12 residues. CDR3 sequence reads: CASSQVAGGMFF. The CDR3 DNA sequence: TGCGCCAGCAGCCAAGTGGCAGGGGGCATGTTCTTC.

By share, this clone counts as large. The chain couples TRBV5-1 to TRBJ1-2; tentatively, D is TRBD1 (5 bases). Per germline, CDR1 SGHRS and CDR2 YFSETQ. The CDR3 totals 15 residues. V lost 0 bases and J 4 bases, leaving 13 bases between the germline ends. The CDR3 DNA follows: TGCGCCAGCAGCTTGGCCGAGGGACGGATCTATGGCTACACCTTC. Its protein is CASSLAEGRIYGYTF. The full variable domain, in which reference TRBV5-1 and TRBJ1-2 provide the parts outside the CDR3, is KAGVTQTPRYLIKTRGQQVTLSCSPISGHRSVSWYQQTPGQGLQFLFEYFSETQRNKGNFPGRFSGRQFSNSRSEMNVSTLELGDSALYLCASSLAEGRIYGYTFGSGTRLTVV.

V and J are TRBV18 and TRBJ2-7; D is uncertain. The CDR3 sequence is 13 residues long. Germline loops: CDR1 KGHSH, CDR2 LQKENI. Trimming removed 1 base at V and 2 bases at J, with 6 bases between. The CDR3 loop is CASSPLQTYEQYF. The CDR3 bases are TGTGCCAGCTCACCACTGCAAACCTACGAGCAGTACTTC. The entire variable domain, with the rest obtained from reference TRBV18 and TRBJ2-7, is as follows: NAGVMQNPRHLVRRRGQEARLRCSPMKGHSHVYWYRQLPEEGLKFMVYLQKENIIDESGMPKERFSAEFPKEGPSILRIQQVVRGDSAAYFCASSPLQTYEQYFGPGTRLTVT.

The chain has TRBV11-2 and TRBJ1-4; no reliable D call. The CDR3 runs 14 residues. Germline-derived CDR1 and CDR2 are SGHAT and FQNNGV. Trimming removed 2 bases from V and 0 bases from J, with 4 bases in between. Here the CDR3 DNA reads TGTGCCAGCAGCTTATCCACAACTAATGAAAAACTGTTTTTT. This translates into CASSLSTTNEKLFF.

This clone came up a few times. The chain joins TRBV10-1 to TRBJ2-5; a weak D match, TRBD1 (5 bases). Looked up from germline, CDR1 is WNHNN and CDR2 is SYGVQD (reference sequence). V dropped 2 bases and J dropped 0 bases, with 7 bases sitting between them. CDR3 length equals 14 residues. CDR3 residues: CASSELRDQETQYF. CDR3 DNA sequence: TGCGCCAGCAGTGAGCTCAGGGACCAAGAGACCCAGTACTTC.

A single count supports this clone. The rearrangement uses TRBV9 and TRBJ1-6; D perhaps matches TRBD1 (6 bases). V lost 0 bases to trimming and J lost 3 bases, with 13 bases between them. The CDR3 is 17 amino acids. CDR1 and CDR2 from the germline V gene are SGDLS and YYNGEE. Here the CDR3 reads CASSVGPDRLYNSPLHF. The CDR3 bases are TGTGCCAGCAGCGTAGGTCCAGACAGGCTCTATAATTCACCCCTCCACTTT.